This T cell receptor (beta chain) was recovered during a study of blood T cells in healthy people across ages. Alongside a J-beta primer mix, a sample-barcoded 5' primer served in a second PCR lasting about 7 to 12 cycles. TCRdb called the 5' RACE reads again in MiXCR, with one record for every CDR3 protein. The data show more than 800,000 distinct CDR3 sequences, about 28% seen once. V lost 1 base and J lost 5, with 9 bases in between. Germline V lookup: CDR1 SQVTM, CDR2 ANQGSEA. This CDR3 is 12 amino acids long. The chain uses TRBV29-1 and TRBJ2-7; tentatively, D is TRBD1 or TRBD2 (5 bases each). This clonotype was obtained from an elderly woman in good health. The sequenced material came from blood. CDR3 protein: CSVEGDGDEQYF. CDR3 in DNA: TGCAGCGTTGAAGGGGACGGCGACGAGCAGTACTTC.